This entry lists 16 T cell receptor beta chains sequenced from one sample in a study of glioma-infiltrating T cells after dendritic cell vaccination. Method: immunoSEQ multiplex PCR; TCRdb's copy keeps in-frame clones and lacks some. The data hold some 99,000 clones, with less than 90% observed a single time. Time point defined: after dendritic cell vaccination, including at tumor progression/relapse. The sample in question was blood, obtained after dendritic cell vaccination. The source is a human donor with glioblastoma.

The chain links TRBV6-4 to TRBJ1-1, with 9 bases lining up with TRBD1. CDR1 is MRHNA and CDR2 is SNTAGT in the germline V gene. The V and J ends lost 0 bases and 4 bases, in that order; junction bases with no gene match: 15. This CDR3 has 19 residues. This CDR3 is CASSDSQGQGLLAGTEAFF. The CDR3 DNA follows: TGTGCCAGCAGTGACTCGCAAGGACAGGGGCTACTGGCGGGCACTGAAGCTTTCTTT.

The chain is built from TRBV10-2 and TRBJ2-7; the match to TRBD2 covers 13 bases. This CDR3 is built from 17 residues. The J segment lost 2 bases and the V segment lost 2 bases, leaving 6 bases of the junction unmatched. Germline V gene data show CDR1 as WSHSY and CDR2 as SAAADI. The CDR3 reads CASSEPRTSGGAYEQYF. The CDR3 coding sequence is TGCGCCAGCAGTGAGCCACGGACTAGCGGGGGCGCCTACGAGCAGTACTTC.

V gene TRBV11-2 combines with J gene TRBJ2-7, with D perhaps TRBD2 (6 bases). Between the trimmed V and J ends, which lost 5 bases and 0 bases, there was a span of 26 bases. Germline V gene data show CDR1 as SGHAT and CDR2 as FQNNGV. The CDR3 totals 19 residues. Here the CDR3 reads CASSPRSKRAGRTSYEQYF. For the CDR3, the DNA is TGTGCCAGCAGCCCCCGGTCAAAGCGGGCAGGCCGTACCTCCTACGAGCAGTACTTC.

The chain combines TRBV7-2 with TRBJ2-7, with D perhaps TRBD2 (6 bases). The germline CDR1 and CDR2 sequences are SGHTA and FQGNSA. With 4 bases removed from V and 4 bases from J, the gap between germline ends came to 14 bases. The CDR3 sequence is 14 residues long. The CDR3 region is CASSSRVRGYEQYF. The CDR3 nucleotides read TGTGCCAGCAGCTCCAGGGTCCGGGGGTACGAGCAGTACTTC.

The rearrangement links TRBV6-5 to TRBJ1-2; D might be TRBD1 (6 bases). The V gene's germline CDR1 is MNHEY and CDR2 SVGAGI. V lost 0 bases and J lost 8, with 19 bases in between. This CDR3 spans 16 amino acids. CDR3 residues: CASSYSLGQTLHGYTF. CDR3 sequence (DNA): TGTGCCAGCAGTTACTCCCTCGGACAGACACTCCACGGCTACACCTTC.

With regard to this clone: This same CDR3 is encoded by further DNA sequences in the sample. The chain recombines TRBV19 with TRBJ2-1; TRBD2 matches 10 bases. This CDR3 has 15 amino acids. Germline-derived CDR1 and CDR2 are LNHDA and SQIVND (reference sequence). The J segment lost 6 bases and the V segment lost 3 bases, leaving 5 bases of the junction unmatched. The CDR3 region is CASSIGLAGVNEQFF. CDR3 bases: TGTGCCAGTAGTATCGGGCTAGCGGGAGTCAATGAGCAGTTCTTC.

This rearrangement joins TRBV7-8 to TRBJ2-7; D unclear. CDR1 is SGHVS and CDR2 is FQNEAQ in the germline V gene. The V end lost 4 bases, the J end lost 5 bases, and 12 bases lay between the germline ends. This CDR3 region has 13 residues. CDR3 region: CASSSPLVDEQYF. CDR3 sequence (DNA): TGTGCCAGCAGCTCACCCCTAGTCGACGAGCAGTACTTC.

In this sample, this clone turned up once. The chain recombines TRBV18 with TRBJ2-7; D remains unclear. V lost 1 base and J lost 4, with 5 bases in between. CDR1 KGHSH and CDR2 LQKENI come from the germline V gene. The CDR3 runs 12 residues. The CDR3 region is CASSPQTYEQYF. CDR3 bases: TGTGCCAGCTCACCACAAACATACGAGCAGTACTTC.

The CDR3 region has the DNA TGTGCCTGGAGAGCAACAGGATTAGGCCCTGGAAACACCATATATTTT. Translating it yields CAWRATGLGPGNTIYF. The J gene is TRBJ1-3, the V gene TRBV30, with D tentatively TRBD1 (5 bases). The germline gives CDR1 GTSNPN, CDR2 SVGIG (reference sequence). V lost 3 bases and J lost 2, with 17 bases in between. The CDR3 consists of 16 residues. The whole variable domain, remainder taken from reference TRBV30 and TRBJ1-3, is SQTIHQWPATLVQPVGSPLSLECTVEGTSNPNLYWYRQAAGRGLQLLFYSVGIGQISSEVPQNLSASRPQDRQFILSSKKLLLSDSGFYLCAWRATGLGPGNTIYFGEGSWLTVV.

The V and J genes are TRBV5-1 and TRBJ2-7, with D unresolved. V was cut by 4 bases and J by 3 bases, with 11 bases left in between. The CDR3 is 13 residues long. Germline CDR1 SGHRS, CDR2 YFSETQ. In DNA, the CDR3 is TGCGCCAGCAGCGTTAGAAGTGACTACGAGCAGTACTTC. The encoded protein is CASSVRSDYEQYF.

This sequence joins TRBV7-8 and TRBJ2-7; no reliable D call. The CDR3 sequence is 14 residues long. The V gene lost 2 bases and the J gene lost 4 bases, with 12 bases spanning the gap. Germline assignment: CDR1 SGHVS and CDR2 FQNEAQ. The CDR3 spells CASSLRWKEYEQYF. CDR3 DNA sequence: TGTGCCAGCAGCTTAAGATGGAAGGAGTACGAGCAGTACTTC.

There are many counts of this clone. This chain links TRBV19 with TRBJ1-1; the D is unclear. Germline values: CDR1 LNHDA, CDR2 SQIVND (reference sequence). V was pared by 3 bases and J by 0 bases, with 8 bases between. The length of the CDR3 is 14 residues. The CDR3 spells CASSIPDMNTEAFF. CDR3 DNA: TGTGCCAGTAGTATCCCCGACATGAACACTGAAGCTTTCTTT.

CDR3 loop: CASSVGGTGGFTYEQYF. The CDR3 DNA sequence: TGTGCCAGCAGCGTAGGGGGGACAGGGGGTTTTACCTACGAGCAGTACTTC. This rearrangement joins TRBV9 to TRBJ2-7, with 11 bases matching TRBD1. The CDR3 is made up of 17 amino acids. CDR1 is SGDLS and CDR2 is YYNGEE in the germline V gene. V lost 0 bases to trimming and J lost 2 bases; unmatched junction nucleotides: 7.

V is TRBV29-1 and J is TRBJ1-2; weak D call: TRBD1 (5 bases). The V gene's germline CDR1 is SQVTM and CDR2 ANQGSEA. The V and J ends lost 7 bases and 4 bases respectively, with 22 bases between them. The CDR3 runs to 15 residues. The CDR3 nucleotides read TGCAGCGCCCTATTATCGACAGCGGGTGGCTATGGCTACACCTTC. Encoded protein: CSALLSTAGGYGYTF.

This chain joins TRBV10-2 and TRBJ1-1; the D gene is possibly TRBD1 (6 bases). This CDR3 is 15 amino acids long. From germline, CDR1 is WSHSY and CDR2 SAAADI. Trimming removed 9 bases at V and 0 bases at J, with 17 bases between. The CDR3 sequence is CASQRGQTLNTEAFF. The DNA for the CDR3 is TGCGCCAGTCAAAGAGGACAGACATTGAACACTGAAGCTTTCTTT.

In regard to this clone: Additional DNA sequences in this sample encode the identical CDR3. This chain joins TRBV6-5 and TRBJ1-2; 7 bases agree with TRBD1. The V gene's germline CDR1 is MNHEY and CDR2 SVGAGI. The CDR3 length is 11 residues. Trimming cost V 8 bases and J 5 bases; bases outside gene matches: 2. The CDR3 DNA reads TGTGCCAGCCAGGGGGTATATGGCTACACCTTC. Residues: CASQGVYGYTF.